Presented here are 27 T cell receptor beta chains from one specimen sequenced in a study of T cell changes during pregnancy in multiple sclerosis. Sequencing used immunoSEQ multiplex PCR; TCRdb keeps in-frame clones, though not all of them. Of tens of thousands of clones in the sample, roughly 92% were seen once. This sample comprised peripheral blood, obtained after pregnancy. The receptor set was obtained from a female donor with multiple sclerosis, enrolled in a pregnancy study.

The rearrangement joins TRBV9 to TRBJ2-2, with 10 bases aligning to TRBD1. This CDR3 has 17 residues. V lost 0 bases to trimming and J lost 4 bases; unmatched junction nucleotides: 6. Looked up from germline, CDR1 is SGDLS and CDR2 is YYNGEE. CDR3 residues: CASSVAEGTGVTGELFF. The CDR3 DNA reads TGTGCCAGCAGCGTAGCAGAAGGGACAGGGGTCACCGGGGAGCTGTTTTTT.

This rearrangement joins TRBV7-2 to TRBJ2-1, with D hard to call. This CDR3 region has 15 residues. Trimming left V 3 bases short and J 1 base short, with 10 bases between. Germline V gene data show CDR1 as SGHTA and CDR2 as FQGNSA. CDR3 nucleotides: TGTGCCAGCAGCTTCTCCCCGGAGTCCTACAATGAGCAGTTCTTC. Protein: CASSFSPESYNEQFF.

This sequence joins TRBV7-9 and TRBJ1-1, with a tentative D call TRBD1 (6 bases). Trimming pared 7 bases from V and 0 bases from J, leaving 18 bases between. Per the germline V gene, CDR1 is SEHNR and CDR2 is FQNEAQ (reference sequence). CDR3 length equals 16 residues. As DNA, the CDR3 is TGTGCCAGCATTAAGGCAGGGGCGATGATGAACACTGAAGCTTTCTTT. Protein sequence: CASIKAGAMMNTEAFF. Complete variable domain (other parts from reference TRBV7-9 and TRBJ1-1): DTGVSQNPRHKITKRGQNVTFRCDPISEHNRLYWYRQTLGQGPEFLTYFQNEAQLEKSRLLSDRFSAERPKGSFSTLEIQRTEQGDSAMYLCASIKAGAMMNTEAFFGQGTRLTVV.

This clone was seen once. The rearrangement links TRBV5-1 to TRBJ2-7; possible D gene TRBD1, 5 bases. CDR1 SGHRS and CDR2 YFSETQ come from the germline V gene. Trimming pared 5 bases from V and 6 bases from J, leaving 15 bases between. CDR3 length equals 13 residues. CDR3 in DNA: TGCGCCAGCAGGCCCTCAGGGTCCCCCGAGCAGTACTTC. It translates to CASRPSGSPEQYF.

The CDR3 DNA is TGTGCCAGCAGCGCGACAGGGGGCAGAGAGACCCAGTACTTC. Translated: CASSATGGRETQYF. V is TRBV9 and J is TRBJ2-5, with TRBD1 identical over 10 bases. The germline V gene encodes CDR1 SGDLS and CDR2 YYNGEE. Unmatched junction bases numbered 3, after V lost 3 bases and J lost 4 bases. The CDR3 loop spans 14 amino acids.

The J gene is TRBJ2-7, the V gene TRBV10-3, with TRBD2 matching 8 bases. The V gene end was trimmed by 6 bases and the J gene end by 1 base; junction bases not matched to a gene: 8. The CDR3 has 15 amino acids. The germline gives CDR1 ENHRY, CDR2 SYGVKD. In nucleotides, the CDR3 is TGTGCCATCAGCGGTAGCGGGACCCTATCCTACGAGCAGTACTTC. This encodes CAISGSGTLSYEQYF.

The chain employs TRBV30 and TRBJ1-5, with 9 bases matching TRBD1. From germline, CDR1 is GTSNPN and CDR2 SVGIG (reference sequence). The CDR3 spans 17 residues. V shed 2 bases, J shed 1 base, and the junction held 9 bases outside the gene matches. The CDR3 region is CAWSPPRQGVSNQPQHF. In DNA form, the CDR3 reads TGTGCCTGGAGTCCACCCCGACAGGGGGTGAGCAATCAGCCCCAGCATTTT.

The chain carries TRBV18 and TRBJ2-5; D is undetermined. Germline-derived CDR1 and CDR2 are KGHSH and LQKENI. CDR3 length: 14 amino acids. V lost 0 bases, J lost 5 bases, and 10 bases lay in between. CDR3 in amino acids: CASSPPLESETQYF. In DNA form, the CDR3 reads TGTGCCAGCTCACCACCGTTGGAGTCGGAGACCCAGTACTTC.

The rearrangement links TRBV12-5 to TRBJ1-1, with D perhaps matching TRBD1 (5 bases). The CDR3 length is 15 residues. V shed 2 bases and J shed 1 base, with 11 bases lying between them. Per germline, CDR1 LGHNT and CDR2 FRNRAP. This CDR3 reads CASGLRSGPNTEAFF. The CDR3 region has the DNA TGTGCTAGTGGTTTGCGGTCAGGGCCGAACACTGAAGCTTTCTTT.

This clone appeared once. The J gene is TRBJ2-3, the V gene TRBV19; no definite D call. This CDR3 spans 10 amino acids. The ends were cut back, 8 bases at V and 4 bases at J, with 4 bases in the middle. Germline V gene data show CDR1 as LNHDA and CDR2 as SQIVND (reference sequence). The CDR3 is CASEADTQYF. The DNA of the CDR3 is TGTGCCAGTGAGGCAGATACGCAGTATTTT.

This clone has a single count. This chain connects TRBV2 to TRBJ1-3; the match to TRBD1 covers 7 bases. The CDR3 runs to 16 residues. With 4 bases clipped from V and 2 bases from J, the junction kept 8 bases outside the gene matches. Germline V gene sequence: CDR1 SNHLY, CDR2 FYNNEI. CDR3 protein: CASSAGQLRPGNTIYF. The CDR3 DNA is TGTGCCAGCAGTGCGGGACAGCTCAGGCCTGGAAACACCATATATTTT.

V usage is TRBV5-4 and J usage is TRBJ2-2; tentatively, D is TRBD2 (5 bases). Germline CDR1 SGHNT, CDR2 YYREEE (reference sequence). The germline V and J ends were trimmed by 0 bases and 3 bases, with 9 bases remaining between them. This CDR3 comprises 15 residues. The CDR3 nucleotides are TGTGCCAGCAGCTTGGACCTAGCCCACACCGGGGAGCTGTTTTTT. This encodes CASSLDLAHTGELFF.

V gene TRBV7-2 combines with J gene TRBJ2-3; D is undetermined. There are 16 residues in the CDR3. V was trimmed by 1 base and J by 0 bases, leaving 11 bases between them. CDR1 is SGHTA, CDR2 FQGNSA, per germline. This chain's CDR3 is CASSLGSLTSTDTQYF. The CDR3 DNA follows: TGTGCCAGCAGCTTAGGCAGTCTCACAAGCACAGATACGCAGTATTTT.

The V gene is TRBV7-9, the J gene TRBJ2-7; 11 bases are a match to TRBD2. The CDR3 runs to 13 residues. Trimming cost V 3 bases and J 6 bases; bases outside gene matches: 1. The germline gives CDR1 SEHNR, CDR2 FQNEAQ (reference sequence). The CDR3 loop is CASSFSGGAEQYF. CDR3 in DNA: TGTGCCAGCAGCTTTAGCGGGGGGGCCGAGCAGTACTTC.

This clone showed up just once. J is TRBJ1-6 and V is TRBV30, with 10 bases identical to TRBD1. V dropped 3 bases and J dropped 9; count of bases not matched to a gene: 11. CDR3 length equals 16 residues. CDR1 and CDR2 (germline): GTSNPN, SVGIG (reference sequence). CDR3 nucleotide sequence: TGTGCCTGGAGCGCAGACAGGGGGCCTGGAAGTTCACCCCTCCACTTT. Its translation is CAWSADRGPGSSPLHF.

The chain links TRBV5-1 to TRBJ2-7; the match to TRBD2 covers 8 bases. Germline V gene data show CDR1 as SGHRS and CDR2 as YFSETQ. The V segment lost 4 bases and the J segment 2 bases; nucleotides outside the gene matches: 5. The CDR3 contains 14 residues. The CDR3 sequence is CASSGSGRPYEQYF. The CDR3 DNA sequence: TGCGCCAGCAGCGGGAGCGGGAGACCCTACGAGCAGTACTTC.

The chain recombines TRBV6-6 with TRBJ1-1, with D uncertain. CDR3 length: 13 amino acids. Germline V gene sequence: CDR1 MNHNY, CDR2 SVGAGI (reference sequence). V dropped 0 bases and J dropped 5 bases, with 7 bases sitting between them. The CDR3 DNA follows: TGTGCCAGCAGTTACTCCCCGGGAACTGAAGCTTTCTTT. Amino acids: CASSYSPGTEAFF.

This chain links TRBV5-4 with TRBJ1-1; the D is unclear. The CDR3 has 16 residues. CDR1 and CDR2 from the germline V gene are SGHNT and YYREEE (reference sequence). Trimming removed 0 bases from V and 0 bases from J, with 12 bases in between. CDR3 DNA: TGTGCCAGCAGCTTGGGAGGGAGAGGGATGAACACTGAAGCTTTCTTT. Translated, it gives CASSLGGRGMNTEAFF. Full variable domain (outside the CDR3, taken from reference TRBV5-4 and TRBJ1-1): ETGVTQSPTHLIKTRGQQVTLRCSSQSGHNTVSWYQQALGQGPQFIFQYYREEENGRGNFPPRFSGLQFPNYSSELNVNALELDDSALYLCASSLGGRGMNTEAFFGQGTRLTVV.

This CDR3 reads CASSVTSGAYEQYF. CDR3 bases: TGTGCCAGTAGTGTCACTAGCGGGGCCTACGAGCAGTACTTC. The J gene is TRBJ2-7, the V gene TRBV19; 10 bases line up with TRBD2. Unmatched junction bases numbered 3, after V lost 5 bases and J lost 2 bases. This CDR3 has 14 residues. Germline-derived CDR1 and CDR2 are LNHDA and SQIVND (reference sequence).

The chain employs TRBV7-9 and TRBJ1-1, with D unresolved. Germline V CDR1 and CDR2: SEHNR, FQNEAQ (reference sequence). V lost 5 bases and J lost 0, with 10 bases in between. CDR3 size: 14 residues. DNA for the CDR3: TGTGCCAGCAGCCCCCCGACATTGAACACTGAAGCTTTCTTT. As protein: CASSPPTLNTEAFF.

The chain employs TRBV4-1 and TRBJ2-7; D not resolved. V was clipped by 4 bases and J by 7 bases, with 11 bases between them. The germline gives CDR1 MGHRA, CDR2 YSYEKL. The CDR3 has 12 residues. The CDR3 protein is CASSPDGWEQYF. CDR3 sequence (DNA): TGCGCCAGCAGCCCAGACGGTTGGGAGCAGTACTTC.

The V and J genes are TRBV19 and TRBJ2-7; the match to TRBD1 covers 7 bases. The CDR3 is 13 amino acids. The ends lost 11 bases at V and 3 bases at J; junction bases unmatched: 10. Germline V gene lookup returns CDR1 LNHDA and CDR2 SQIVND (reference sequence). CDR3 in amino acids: CASGTENLYEQYF. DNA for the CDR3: TGTGCCTCCGGGACAGAAAACCTCTACGAGCAGTACTTC.

The CDR3 DNA follows: TGTGCCTGGAGTGTACAGAACACAGATACGCAGTATTTT. Its protein product is CAWSVQNTDTQYF. The chain recombines TRBV30 with TRBJ2-3; D unclear. CDR1 is GTSNPN and CDR2 is SVGIG in the germline V gene (reference sequence). The CDR3 spans 13 residues. Trimming stripped 0 bases from V and 2 bases from J, with 6 bases between.

The CDR3 region has the DNA TGTGCCAGCAGCACCCAGGGGACCCAGTACTTC. Protein sequence: CASSTQGTQYF. This sequence joins TRBV14 and TRBJ2-5, with D possibly TRBD1 on 5 matching bases. The germline CDR1 and CDR2 sequences are SGHDN and FVKESK. CDR3 length: 11 amino acids. The V end lost 5 bases, the J end lost 7 bases, and 8 bases lay between the germline ends. Combining the CDR3 with reference TRBV14 and TRBJ2-5 gives the whole variable domain EAGVTQFPSHSVIEKGQTVTLRCDPISGHDNLYWYRRVMGKEIKFLLHFVKESKQDESGMPNNRFLAERTGGTYSTLKVQPAELEDSGVYFCASSTQGTQYFGPGTRLLVL.

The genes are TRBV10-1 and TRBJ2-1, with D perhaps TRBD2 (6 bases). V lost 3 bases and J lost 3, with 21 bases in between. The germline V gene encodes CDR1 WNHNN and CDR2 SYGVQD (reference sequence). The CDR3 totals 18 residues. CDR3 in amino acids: CASSDGRTTSPSYNEQFF. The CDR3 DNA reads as TGCGCCAGCAGTGATGGGAGGACAACTAGCCCTAGCTACAATGAGCAGTTCTTC.

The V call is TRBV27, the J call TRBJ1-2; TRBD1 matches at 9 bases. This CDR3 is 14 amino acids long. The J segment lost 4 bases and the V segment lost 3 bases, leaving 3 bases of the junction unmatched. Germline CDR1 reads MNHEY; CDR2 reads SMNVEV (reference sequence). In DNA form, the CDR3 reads TGTGCCAGCAGTTTTAAGGGACAGGGCTATGGCTACACCTTC. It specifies CASSFKGQGYGYTF.

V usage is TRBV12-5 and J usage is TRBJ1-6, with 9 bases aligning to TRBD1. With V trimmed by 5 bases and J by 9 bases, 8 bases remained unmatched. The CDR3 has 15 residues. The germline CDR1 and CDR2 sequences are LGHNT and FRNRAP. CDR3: CASGPGTGPGSPLHF. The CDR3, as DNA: TGTGCTAGTGGTCCCGGGACAGGGCCGGGTTCACCCCTCCACTTT.